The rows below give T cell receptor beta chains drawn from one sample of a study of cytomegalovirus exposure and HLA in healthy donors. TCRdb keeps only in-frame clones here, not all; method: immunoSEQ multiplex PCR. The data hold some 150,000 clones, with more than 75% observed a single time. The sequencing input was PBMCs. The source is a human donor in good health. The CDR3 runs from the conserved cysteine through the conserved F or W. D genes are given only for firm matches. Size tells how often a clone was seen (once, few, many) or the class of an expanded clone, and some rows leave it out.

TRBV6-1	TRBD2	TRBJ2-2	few	CASSGLAGDTGELFF	TGTGCCAGCAGTGGACTAGCGGGAGACACCGGGGAGCTGTTTTTT
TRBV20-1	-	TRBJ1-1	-	CSASITEAFF	TGCAGTGCTAGTATCACTGAAGCTTTCTTT
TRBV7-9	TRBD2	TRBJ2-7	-	CASSLGLAGGDNEQYF	TGTGCCAGCAGCCTAGGACTAGCGGGAGGGGACAACGAGCAGTACTTC
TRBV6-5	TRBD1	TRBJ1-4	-	CASRTRGPLNEKLFF	TGTGCCAGTCGGACCAGGGGGCCATTGAATGAAAAACTGTTTTTT
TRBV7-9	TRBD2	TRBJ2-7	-	CASSSTLTSGYPDAYEQYF	TGTGCCAGCAGCTCGACACTGACTAGCGGATATCCCGACGCCTACGAGCAGTACTTC
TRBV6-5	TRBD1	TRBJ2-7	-	CASSRTGAPNEQYF	TGTGCCAGCAGTCGGACAGGGGCGCCCAACGAGCAGTACTTC
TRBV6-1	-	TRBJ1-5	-	CASSEVGPNQPQHF	TGTGCCAGCAGTGAAGTTGGCCCTAATCAGCCCCAGCATTTT
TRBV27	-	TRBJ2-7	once	CASSSIVSPMSSYEQYF	TGTGCCAGCAGTTCCATCGTTAGCCCTATGAGCTCCTACGAGCAGTACTTC
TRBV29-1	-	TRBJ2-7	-	CSVEVPDSTYEQYF	TGCAGCGTTGAAGTCCCCGACAGTACCTACGAGCAGTACTTC
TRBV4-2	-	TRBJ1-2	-	CASSHQDRNGYTF	TGTGCCAGCAGCCACCAAGACAGAAATGGCTACACCTTC
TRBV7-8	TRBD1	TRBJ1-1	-	CASSLGQGANTEAFF	TGTGCCAGCAGCTTGGGACAGGGGGCGAACACTGAAGCTTTCTTT
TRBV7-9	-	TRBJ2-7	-	CASSQAPEQYF	TGTGCCAGCAGCCAGGCCCCCGAGCAGTACTTC
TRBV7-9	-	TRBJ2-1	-	CASSLRELNNEQFF	TGTGCCAGCAGCTTGCGAGAGCTAAACAATGAGCAGTTCTTC
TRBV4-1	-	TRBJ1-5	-	CASSQEPGLNEGPQHF	TGCGCCAGCAGCCAAGAGCCGGGACTCAACGAAGGTCCCCAGCATTTT
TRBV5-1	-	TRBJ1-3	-	CASSWEPGNTIYF	TGCGCCAGCAGCTGGGAGCCTGGGAACACCATATATTTT
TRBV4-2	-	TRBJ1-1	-	CASSQETVDRTEAFF	TGTGCCAGCAGCCAAGAAACAGTCGACCGCACTGAAGCTTTCTTT